Listed here are 29 T cell receptor beta chains from one sample, sequenced in a study of blood T cell repertoires in COVID-19. TCRdb's copy holds only in-frame clones and misses some; the assay was immunoSEQ multiplex PCR. This sample has fewer than 250,000 clones; about 84% occur once, and the top ten carry approximately 5.5%. The specimen sequenced was peripheral blood. The receptor set was obtained from a woman of 80 years or more with COVID-19, enrolled during active disease.

The chain is built from TRBV27 and TRBJ1-2, with D maybe TRBD1 (6 bases). CDR3 size: 12 residues. CDR1 and CDR2 from the germline V gene are MNHEY and SMNVEV (reference sequence). Trimming shortened V by 6 bases and J by 3 bases, and 8 bases separated the two germline ends. CDR3 bases: TGTGCCAGCAGGAACAGGGACTATGGCTACACCTTC. It yields the protein CASRNRDYGYTF.

Concerning this clone: A read error may produce the germline difference seen at one junction end. This rearrangement joins TRBV6-5 to TRBJ1-6, with D possibly being TRBD1 (6 bases). CDR3 length: 15 residues. From germline, CDR1 is MNHEY and CDR2 SVGAGI. CDR3 residues: CGSIQGSSYNSPLHF. The CDR3 DNA reads TGCGGCTCCATTCAGGGGAGCTCCTATAATTCACCCCTCCACTTT.

The V and J genes are TRBV6-5 and TRBJ2-1; D remains unclear. Trimming took off 6 bases at V and 7 bases at J, with 16 bases between the two ends. There are 14 residues in the CDR3. The germline CDR1 and CDR2 sequences are MNHEY and SVGAGI. CDR3 residues: CASSVTLERNEQFF. The CDR3 nucleotides are TGTGCCAGCAGCGTCACTTTAGAGAGGAATGAGCAGTTCTTC.

This clone has a handful of counts. The chain combines TRBV27 with TRBJ2-3; D perhaps matches TRBD2 (5 bases). Germline V gives CDR1 MNHEY, CDR2 SMNVEV (reference sequence). Trimming took 10 bases from V and 2 from J, leaving 16 bases between them. The CDR3 has 14 residues. CDR3 loop: CATSGGYHTDTQYF. The CDR3, as DNA: TGTGCCACCTCCGGAGGCTACCACACAGATACGCAGTATTTT.

J is TRBJ2-1 and V is TRBV6-5; D is unclear. The CDR3 consists of 12 residues. Looked up from germline, CDR1 is MNHEY and CDR2 is SVGAGI. Deletions cut 7 bases from V and 5 bases from J, with 9 bases between. The CDR3 sequence: CASTRGDNEQFF. For the CDR3, the DNA is TGTGCCAGCACACGCGGAGACAATGAGCAGTTCTTC.

This chain connects TRBV28 to TRBJ1-2; possible D gene TRBD1, 5 bases. CDR1 and CDR2 (germline): MDHEN, SYDVKM. CDR3 length: 17 residues. The V gene lost 3 bases and the J gene lost 4 bases, with 21 bases spanning the gap. Here the CDR3 reads CASSFSPRTGPSYGYTF. The CDR3 DNA sequence: TGTGCCAGCAGTTTTAGCCCCCGCACAGGACCCTCCTATGGCTACACCTTC.

The J gene is TRBJ1-5, the V gene TRBV6-4; TRBD1 matches 12 bases. The J segment lost 7 bases and the V segment lost 9 bases, leaving 7 bases of the junction unmatched. Germline V lookup: CDR1 MRHNA, CDR2 SNTAGT. There are 14 residues in the CDR3. The DNA of the CDR3 is TGTGCCAGGCCGGGACAGGGGGCTCTACAGCCCCAGCATTTT. It translates to CARPGQGALQPQHF.

The V gene is TRBV4-3, the J gene TRBJ2-2; D perhaps matches TRBD2 (5 bases). Trimming took 0 bases from V and 9 from J, leaving 11 bases between them. The CDR3 contains 14 residues. Germline values: CDR1 LGHNA, CDR2 YSLEER. The CDR3 sequence: CASSQEYGGRELFF. CDR3 DNA sequence: TGCGCCAGCAGCCAAGAATACGGCGGGCGGGAGCTGTTTTTT.

The V gene is TRBV6-1, the J gene TRBJ2-3; possible D gene TRBD2, 6 bases. Per the germline V gene, CDR1 is MNHNS and CDR2 is SASEGT. Trimming took off 3 bases at V and 1 base at J, with 11 bases between the two ends. This CDR3 contains 15 residues. CDR3 bases: TGTGCCAGCAGTGAGCCACAGCGGGGCACAGATACGCAGTATTTT. This translates into CASSEPQRGTDTQYF.

This clone has just a few counts. The rearrangement joins TRBV5-5 to TRBJ1-4, with unresolved D. The CDR3 spans 15 residues. Deletions cut 0 bases from V and 5 bases from J, with 11 bases between. Looked up from germline, CDR1 is SGHKS and CDR2 is YYEKEE (reference sequence). The CDR3 sequence: CASSLERSLNEKLFF. CDR3 nucleotides: TGTGCCAGCAGCTTGGAGAGGAGCCTGAATGAAAAACTGTTTTTT.

Here the CDR3 reads CASSPLGDSKSPLHF. In DNA, the CDR3 is TGTGCCAGCTCACCGCTCGGGGATTCGAAATCACCCCTCCACTTT. The chain couples TRBV18 to TRBJ1-6; D remains unclear. CDR1 KGHSH and CDR2 LQKENI come from the germline V gene. The V gene lost 3 bases and the J gene lost 10 bases, with 16 bases spanning the gap. This CDR3 has 15 residues.

This chain links TRBV2 with TRBJ1-6; TRBD1 might be the D (5 bases). V dropped 0 bases and J dropped 4 bases, with 19 bases sitting between them. From germline, CDR1 is SNHLY and CDR2 FYNNEI. The CDR3 is 19 amino acids. CDR3 coding DNA: TGTGCCAGCAGTGAAGCGGCCCCGATTACCAGACAGTATAATTCACCCCTCCACTTT. Translated, it gives CASSEAAPITRQYNSPLHF.

This chain's CDR3 is CASSIWDSDNEQFF. For the CDR3, the DNA is TGTGCCAGCAGCATATGGGACAGTGACAATGAGCAGTTCTTC. J is TRBJ2-1 and V is TRBV11-2; TRBD1 agrees at 7 bases. The CDR3 has 14 amino acids. V gave up 5 bases and J gave up 5 bases; unmatched junction bases: 6. Germline V gene lookup returns CDR1 SGHAT and CDR2 FQNNGV.

In DNA, the CDR3 is TGCGCCAGCAGCCAAGACGCGCGCGGGGAGACCCAGTACTTC. This sequence encodes CASSQDARGETQYF. This chain uses TRBV4-1 with TRBJ2-5, with TRBD2 as a possible D gene (5 bases). The length of the CDR3 is 14 residues. V was cut by 0 bases and J by 5 bases, with 10 bases left in between. CDR1 is MGHRA, CDR2 YSYEKL, per germline.

The chain combines TRBV27 with TRBJ2-3; 12 bases agree with TRBD2. The ends lost 5 bases at V and 8 bases at J; junction bases unmatched: 14. CDR3 length: 17 residues. Per germline, CDR1 MNHEY and CDR2 SMNVEV (reference sequence). CDR3 region: CASSIKTSGGPSATQYF. CDR3 DNA sequence: TGTGCCAGCAGTATAAAGACTAGCGGGGGCCCCTCTGCTACGCAGTATTTT.

The chain combines TRBV29-1 with TRBJ1-5, with D maybe TRBD1 (6 bases). The ends were cut back, 7 bases at V and 5 bases at J, with 12 bases in the middle. CDR1 is SQVTM, CDR2 ANQGSEA, per germline. The CDR3 covers 12 residues. The CDR3 loop is CSARTADQPQHF. CDR3 in DNA: TGCAGCGCACGGACAGCGGATCAGCCCCAGCATTTT.

The chain employs TRBV18 and TRBJ2-2; 11 nucleotides align to TRBD2. V lost 6 bases and J lost 4; bases outside the gene matches: 4. This CDR3 has 15 residues. The germline gives CDR1 KGHSH, CDR2 LQKENI. DNA of the CDR3: TGTGCCAGCTCTCCAGGACTAGCGGGCACCGGGGAGCTGTTTTTT. Translated, it gives CASSPGLAGTGELFF.

The chain has TRBV27 and TRBJ2-7, with 11 positions matching TRBD1. The CDR3 extends over 16 amino acids. The V gene end was trimmed by 6 bases and the J gene end by 4 bases; junction bases not matched to a gene: 11. CDR1 and CDR2 (germline): MNHEY, SMNVEV (reference sequence). The CDR3 DNA sequence: TGTGCCAGCAGGTCCGCCGGGACAGGGGGTCGGTACGAGCAGTACGTC. This codes for CASRSAGTGGRYEQYV.

The chain combines TRBV12-3 or TRBV12-4 with TRBJ2-5; tentative D call: TRBD2 (5 bases). The CDR3 spans 11 residues. V lost 4 bases and J lost 7, with 7 bases in between. CDR3 loop: CASSYGGTQYF. The CDR3 DNA is TGTGCCAGCAGTTACGGAGGGACCCAGTACTTC.

V gene TRBV4-3 combines with J gene TRBJ2-5, with 10 bases lining up with TRBD2. With V trimmed by 3 bases and J by 4 bases, 8 bases remained unmatched. The CDR3 sequence is 16 residues long. Germline-derived CDR1 and CDR2 are LGHNA and YSLEER. The CDR3 loop reads CASSQDPSGGGETQYF. The DNA for the CDR3 is TGCGCCAGCAGCCAGGACCCCAGCGGGGGGGGAGAGACCCAGTACTTC.

The V call is TRBV5-6, the J call TRBJ1-1; 12 bases align to TRBD1. J was trimmed by 4 bases and V by 2 bases; bases with no gene match: 6. This CDR3 comprises 16 residues. CDR1 is SGHDT and CDR2 is YYEEEE in the germline V gene. The CDR3 DNA reads as TGTGCCAGCAGCTTTGGGACAGGGGGCCGGGGCACTGAAGCTTTCTTT. This encodes CASSFGTGGRGTEAFF.

This chain joins TRBV7-5 and TRBJ2-3; the D call of TRBD1 is as the table states it, not checked on the DNA. TRBV7-5 is labeled a pseudogene. CDR3 length: 17 residues. CDR3 sequence (DNA): TGTGCCAGAAGCTTAGCGGGACAGGCCGTAAGAACAGATACGCAGTATTTT. As protein: CARSLAGQAVRTDTQYF.

The chain is built from TRBV4-2 and TRBJ1-6, with D perhaps matching TRBD1 (5 bases). Germline CDR1 LGHNA, CDR2 YNFKEQ. The CDR3 length is 16 residues. V gave up 5 bases and J gave up 7 bases, with 18 bases separating them. The CDR3 loop reads CASSARPGGVNSPLHF. Here the CDR3 DNA reads TGTGCCAGCAGCGCTCGCCCAGGAGGGGTAAATTCACCCCTCCACTTT.

The chain couples TRBV6-5 to TRBJ1-2; possible D gene TRBD1, 6 bases. Germline V gives CDR1 MNHEY, CDR2 SVGAGI. The CDR3 sequence is 12 residues long. V gave up 2 bases and J gave up 14 bases, with 15 bases separating them. CDR3 protein: CASSYVSGERTF. The CDR3 region has the DNA TGTGCCAGCAGTTACGTTTCAGGGGAACGGACCTTC.

The chain recombines TRBV30 with TRBJ1-1; weak D call: TRBD1 (6 bases). CDR3 length: 15 amino acids. V lost 0 bases and J 11 bases, leaving 22 bases between the germline ends. Looked up from germline, CDR1 is GTSNPN and CDR2 is SVGIG (reference sequence). DNA for the CDR3: TGTGCCTGGAGTGTACCCCAGACAGGCGTGATGCTGGCTTTCTTT. It translates to CAWSVPQTGVMLAFF.

V usage is TRBV9 and J usage is TRBJ1-4; TRBD1 aligns across 12 bases. Per the germline V gene, CDR1 is SGDLS and CDR2 is YYNGEE. There are 18 residues in the CDR3. Germline trimming cut 3 bases from V and 4 bases from J; bases unmatched to any gene: 10. The DNA for the CDR3 is TGTGCCAGCAGCGGGGGACAGGGGGCGCAGGACGGTAATGAAAAACTGTTTTTT. It translates to CASSGGQGAQDGNEKLFF.

This clone appeared once. The chain employs TRBV3-1 (or the pseudogene TRBV3-2) and TRBJ1-4; D is uncertain. V lost 1 base, J lost 8 bases, and 14 bases lay in between. Germline V gene sequence: CDR1 LGHDT, CDR2 YNNKEL (reference sequence). This CDR3 comprises 15 residues. In DNA form, the CDR3 reads TGTGCCAGCAGCCAAGTACGGGGAATCGGGGAAAAACTGTTTTTT. This sequence encodes CASSQVRGIGEKLFF.

Note on this clone: Sequence at one end of the junction differs from germline and may be a read error. The rearrangement links TRBV18 to TRBJ1-6; the match to TRBD1 covers 9 bases. The CDR3 consists of 19 residues. Germline values: CDR1 KGHSH, CDR2 LQKENI. The CDR3 DNA reads TGTGCCAGCTCACCACTACGACAGGGGGGCTCAGGATATTATTCACACCTCCACTTT. Its translation: CASSPLRQGGSGYYSHLHF. The variable domain in full, completed from reference TRBV18 and TRBJ1-6, reads NAGVMQNPRHLVRRRGQEARLRCSPMKGHSHVYWYRQLPEEGLKFMVYLQKENIIDESGMPKERFSAEFPKEGPSILRIQQVVRGDSAAYFCASSPLRQGGSGYYSHLHFGNGTRLTVT.

The chain couples TRBV11-2 to TRBJ2-1; 9 bases are a match to TRBD2. Per the germline V gene, CDR1 is SGHAT and CDR2 is FQNNGV. The CDR3 is made up of 16 amino acids. V trimming: 4 bases; J trimming: 8 bases; junction bases outside the gene matches: 12. The CDR3: CASSYLAAGGRDEQFF. As DNA, the CDR3 is TGTGCCAGCAGCTACCTGGCCGCGGGGGGGCGGGATGAGCAGTTCTTC. The variable domain in full, with the rest retrieved from reference TRBV11-2 and TRBJ2-1, is EAGVAQSPRYKIIEKRQSVAFWCNPISGHATLYWYQQILGQGPKLLIQFQNNGVVDDSQLPKDRFSAERLKGVDSTLKIQPAKLEDSAVYLCASSYLAAGGRDEQFFGPGTRLTVL.